This T cell receptor (beta chain) was sequenced in a study of beta chain features in type 1 diabetes. Study observations and caveats: TCRB CDR3 length was moderately but significantly reduced in all four CD4+ subsets of Type 1 diabetes patients.

The CDR3 spans 14 residues. The germline CDR1 and CDR2 sequences are SGHRS and YFSETQ. Trimming left V 4 bases short and J 5 bases short, with 12 bases between. The isolated RNA, all of it, was reverse transcribed, so expressed TCRB transcripts were what got sequenced. The assay was immunoSEQ multiplex PCR, and TCRdb's table has in-frame clones only and misses some. Altogether more than 130,000 clones are present, about 7% being singletons, with the ten largest covering more than 1.1%. A sort by CD45RO/CCR7/CD25/CD127/CD95/CD27 yielded CD4+ naive, central memory, regulatory and stem cell-like memory cells. This clone was counted between two and nine times. Antigen: not known.

Sequencing was carried out using central memory CD4+ T cells from blood. This TCR was recovered from a woman aged 25-40 years in good health. V usage is TRBV5-1 and J usage is TRBJ1-4; no definite D call. The CDR3 nucleotides are TGCGCCAGCAGCCCGGAGGGATCGAATGAAAAACTGTTTTTT. This translates into CASSPEGSNEKLFF.